Listed here are 20 T cell receptor beta chains from one sample, sequenced in a study of molecular identifiers for immune sequencing clone quantification. TCRdb recomputed calls from the PCR reads with MiXCR, one row per CDR3 protein. Among a few hundred thousand distinct CDR3 sequences, roughly 23% were seen once, and the ten largest hold around 0.84%. Sequenced material: naive CD8+ T cells from blood, with Jurkat cell RNA spiked in. As to subset: FACS-sorted CD8+CD4-CCR7+CD45RA+ naive T cells. The receptors shown here come from a human donor in good health. Some libraries in this study had Jurkat cell RNA spiked in.

The chain combines TRBV10-1 with TRBJ2-3; 7 bases map to TRBD1. Germline loops: CDR1 WNHNN, CDR2 SYGVQD (reference sequence). The CDR3 has 13 amino acids. V lost 7 bases, J lost 6 bases, and 7 bases stayed unmatched. CDR3 sequence: CASTYPQGDTQYF. CDR3 bases: TGCGCCAGCACCTACCCACAGGGGGATACGCAGTATTTT.

The chain links TRBV5-6 to TRBJ2-1; TRBD2 might be the D (5 bases). The CDR3 runs to 15 residues. Germline CDR1 and CDR2: SGHDT and YYEEEE. V lost 1 base and J lost 2, with 10 bases in between. The chain's CDR3 is CASSLRAAAYNEQFF. As DNA, the CDR3 is TGTGCCAGCAGCTTGAGGGCAGCGGCCTACAATGAGCAGTTCTTC.

Concerning this clonotype: Given a much more abundant clone one base away, this may be a read error. CDR3 bases: TGCAGTGCAATGGGGGTTAGCAATCAGCTCCAGCATTTT. Its protein is CSAMGVSNQLQHF. The chain couples TRBV20-1 to TRBJ1-5; D might be TRBD1 (5 bases). The length of the CDR3 is 13 residues. Germline loops: CDR1 DFQATT, CDR2 SNEGSKA (reference sequence).

J is TRBJ2-1 and V is TRBV19, with D unclear. Germline CDR1 is LNHDA and CDR2 is SQIVND (reference sequence). V shed 1 base and J shed 7 bases, with 14 bases lying between them. This CDR3 spans 15 amino acids. The CDR3 loop is CASSIALKGVNEQFF. The CDR3 coding sequence is TGTGCCAGTAGTATAGCATTAAAGGGTGTAAATGAGCAGTTCTTC.

This clonotype was counted many times. This sequence joins TRBV13 and TRBJ2-3; 7 bases fit TRBD1. The J segment lost 0 bases and the V segment lost 3 bases, leaving 12 bases of the junction unmatched. CDR3 length equals 18 residues. Germline V gene lookup returns CDR1 PRHDT and CDR2 FYEKMQ (reference sequence). The CDR3 coding sequence is TGTGCCAGCAGCTTTGGGACAGCCGAAGATCCTAGCACAGATACGCAGTATTTT. Translating it yields CASSFGTAEDPSTDTQYF.

This clonotype was counted only a few times. V and J are TRBV23-1 and TRBJ2-7; 9 bases line up with TRBD1. TRBV23-1 has ORF status, its function being uncertain. The J segment lost 1 base and the V segment lost 6 bases, leaving 7 bases of the junction unmatched. CDR3 length equals 15 residues. CDR3 nucleotides: TGCGCCAGCAGAGTTGGACAGGGGCTTTCCTACGAGCAGTACTTC. This gives the protein CASRVGQGLSYEQYF.

A few counts support this clonotype. The chain is built from TRBV6-5 and TRBJ1-1; 7 positions match TRBD1. With V trimmed by 7 bases and J by 5 bases, 13 bases remained unmatched. The CDR3 has 15 amino acids. CDR1 and CDR2 (germline): MNHEY, SVGAGI. The CDR3 protein is CASNILGQDRTEAFF. CDR3 nucleotide sequence: TGTGCCAGCAATATTCTCGGACAGGACAGGACTGAAGCTTTCTTT.

The rearrangement uses TRBV6-5 and TRBJ2-1, with TRBD1 matching over 11 bases. CDR3 size: 18 residues. The junction had 10 bases not matched to a gene; V was cut back by 4 bases and J by 2 bases. CDR1 and CDR2 (germline): MNHEY, SVGAGI. CDR3 residues: CASSSPDRGQLPYNEQFF. CDR3 DNA: TGTGCCAGCAGTTCCCCGGACAGGGGGCAACTCCCCTACAATGAGCAGTTCTTC.

Many counts were recorded for this clonotype. The chain is built from TRBV4-3 and TRBJ2-3; D not certain. Deletions cut 4 bases from V and 5 bases from J, with 10 bases between. The CDR3 runs 13 residues. CDR1 is LGHNA and CDR2 is YSLEER in the germline V gene. This CDR3 reads CASSLNWGDTQYF. DNA for the CDR3: TGCGCCAGCAGCCTGAACTGGGGAGATACGCAGTATTTT.

Comment on this clonotype: Here the CDR3 omits its conserved ending phenylalanine or tryptophan, so a read error is the likely source. DNA for the CDR3: TGTGCCAGCAGTTTCTTACAGGGAGGGACCGGTCAGCCCCAGCATTCT. This translates into CASSFLQGGTGQPQHS. The gene calls are TRBV28 and TRBJ1-5; D might be TRBD1 (6 bases). Germline CDR1 reads MDHEN; CDR2 reads SYDVKM. The CDR3 is 16 amino acids. V shed 3 bases and J shed 6 bases, with 18 bases lying between them.

This clonotype was counted between two and nine times. The CDR3 here is CASSVVFHSMNTEAFF. The CDR3 nucleotides are TGTGCCAGCAGTGTCGTATTTCACAGTATGAACACTGAAGCTTTCTTT. This chain links TRBV28 with TRBJ1-1; no clear D gene. The germline V and J ends were trimmed by 5 bases and 0 bases, with 16 bases remaining between them. Germline V lookup: CDR1 MDHEN, CDR2 SYDVKM. This CDR3 is built from 16 residues.

The sample holds a few counts of this clonotype. Its ends do not fully match the called genes, so a read error is possible. This chain connects TRBV5-1 to TRBJ2-5, with 11 bases fitting TRBD2. The CDR3 length is 19 residues. The germline V gene encodes CDR1 SGHRS and CDR2 YFSETQ. CDR3 sequence reads: CAGSLSPTSTSGTSRTQYF. The DNA for the CDR3 is TGCGCCGGCAGCTTGAGCCCCACCTCGACTAGCGGGACATCGAGGACCCAGTACTTC.

Comments on this clonotype: The junction differs from germline at one of its ends, possibly a read error. The V gene is TRBV6-5, the J gene TRBJ1-1, with no clear D. Germline CDR1 MNHEY, CDR2 SVGAGI. This CDR3 has 13 amino acids. CDR3 DNA sequence: TGTGCCGGCAGTTACGTACAAGGAACTGAAGCTTTCTTT. Its protein product is CAGSYVQGTEAFF.

The sample holds many counts of this clonotype. The chain couples TRBV11-2 to TRBJ2-1; possible D gene TRBD1, 6 bases. Germline assignment: CDR1 SGHAT and CDR2 FQNNGV. Trimming took off 5 bases at V and 8 bases at J, with 22 bases between the two ends. The CDR3 totals 16 residues. CDR3 region: CASSHSRDTRFYEQFF. CDR3 nucleotide sequence: TGTGCCAGCAGCCATTCTAGGGACACCCGCTTTTATGAGCAGTTCTTC.

The rearrangement uses TRBV29-1 and TRBJ2-5, with 9 bases lining up with TRBD1. The germline V gene encodes CDR1 SQVTM and CDR2 ANQGSEA. The CDR3 has 15 amino acids. The trim removed 3 bases at V and 5 bases at J, leaving 10 bases unmatched. The CDR3 DNA sequence: TGCAGCGTTGATCCCCCGGGACAGGGTGGGGAGACCCAGTACTTC. Protein: CSVDPPGQGGETQYF. Complete variable domain (other parts from reference TRBV29-1 and TRBJ2-5): SAVISQKPSRDICQRGTSLTIQCQVDSQVTMMFWYRQQPGQSLTLIATANQGSEATYESGFVIDKFPISRPNLTFSTLTVSNMSPEDSSIYLCSVDPPGQGGETQYFGPGTRLLVL.

This clonotype was seen more than once but under ten times. The V call is TRBV28, the J call TRBJ2-5, with 8 bases lining up with TRBD1. Unmatched junction bases numbered 30, after V lost 4 bases and J lost 5 bases. The CDR3 contains 22 residues. The germline V gene has CDR1 MDHEN and CDR2 SYDVKM. The CDR3 DNA sequence: TGTGCCAGCAGTTCACGAGACAGGGGAGACATTCGATACCCAATGGACTGGGAGACCCAGTACTTC. It specifies CASSSRDRGDIRYPMDWETQYF.

V is TRBV30 and J is TRBJ2-3; 14 nucleotides align to TRBD2. CDR3 length equals 16 residues. Germline V gives CDR1 GTSNPN, CDR2 SVGIG (reference sequence). V dropped 2 bases and J dropped 1; count of bases not matched to a gene: 2. The CDR3 DNA follows: TGTGCCTGGAGTACGGGACTAGCGGGGGGCACAGATACGCAGTATTTT. This sequence encodes CAWSTGLAGGTDTQYF. Filled out from reference TRBV30 and TRBJ2-3, the complete variable domain reads SQTIHQWPATLVQPVGSPLSLECTVEGTSNPNLYWYRQAAGRGLQLLFYSVGIGQISSEVPQNLSASRPQDRQFILSSKKLLLSDSGFYLCAWSTGLAGGTDTQYFGPGTRLTVL.

The sample holds many counts of this clonotype. V is TRBV6-5 and J is TRBJ1-1; tentative D call: TRBD1 (6 bases). Trimming left V 5 bases short and J 1 base short, with 8 bases between. The V gene's germline CDR1 is MNHEY and CDR2 SVGAGI. This CDR3 spans 13 amino acids. The CDR3 DNA reads TGTGCCAGCAGTAACAGGGAGAACACTGAAGCTTTCTTT. It codes for CASSNRENTEAFF.

The chain combines TRBV12-3 or TRBV12-4 with TRBJ2-5, with D perhaps TRBD1 (6 bases). The CDR3 spans 14 residues. The V end lost 1 base, the J end lost 4 bases, and 10 bases lay between the germline ends. The CDR3 loop reads CASSLDRAGETQYF. The CDR3 coding sequence is TGTGCCAGCAGTTTAGACAGGGCAGGAGAGACCCAGTACTTC.

J is TRBJ2-7 and V is TRBV19; 8 nucleotides agree with TRBD2. Germline V CDR1 and CDR2: LNHDA, SQIVND (reference sequence). This CDR3 has 15 amino acids. V lost 3 bases to trimming and J lost 4 bases; unmatched junction nucleotides: 8. The CDR3, as DNA: TGTGCCAGTAGTATTGGGACTAGGTCTACTTACGAGCAGTACTTC. This encodes CASSIGTRSTYEQYF.